This passage covers 14 T cell receptor beta chains from one sample sequenced in a study of T-cell memory formation after mild COVID-19. TCRdb analysed the 5' RACE reads with MiXCR anew, one entry per CDR3 protein. The sample lists 250,000 to 300,000 distinct CDR3 sequences; under 20% were seen once. The sequenced material came from PBMCs or a T cell subset sorted from them (not recorded which). Every receptor here comes from a man between 18 and 35 years old who had mild COVID-19 (a few samples of this study predate the infection). Cell type and time point are not known.

This rearrangement joins TRBV12-3 or TRBV12-4 to TRBJ2-2; D remains unclear. V dropped 8 bases and J dropped 3 bases, with 13 bases sitting between them. The CDR3 covers 14 residues. The CDR3 DNA is TGTGCCAGCCTTCGGTCCACATACACCGGGGAGCTGTTTTTT. Translation gives CASLRSTYTGELFF.

The J gene is TRBJ2-1, the V gene TRBV5-1; TRBD2 matches at 9 bases. V trimming: 3 bases; J trimming: 8 bases; junction bases outside the gene matches: 9. CDR1 and CDR2 (germline): SGHRS, YFSETQ. The CDR3 length is 15 residues. The CDR3 DNA follows: TGCGCCAGCAGCTCAGGTCCGGGACTAGCCTATGAGCAGTTCTTC. The encoded protein is CASSSGPGLAYEQFF.

The CDR3 DNA reads as TGTGCCAGCAGTAGCTTCAGGGGAGGTGAGCAGTACGTC. Its protein is CASSSFRGGEQYV. The V gene is TRBV27, the J gene TRBJ2-7, with D possibly being TRBD1 or TRBD2 (6 bases each). The germline V and J ends were trimmed by 5 bases and 7 bases, with 15 bases remaining between them. The CDR3 length is 13 residues. Germline CDR1 and CDR2: MNHEY and SMNVEV (reference sequence).

This clonotype has just a few counts. The chain employs TRBV7-6 and TRBJ2-3; D may be TRBD1 (6 bases). V was clipped by 1 base and J by 2 bases, with 10 bases between them. CDR3 length: 15 amino acids. Per germline, CDR1 SGHVS and CDR2 FNYEAQ. The CDR3 DNA is TGTGCCAGCAGCTTAGGGGGGCTTGTCACAGATACGCAGTATTTT. Its protein product is CASSLGGLVTDTQYF.

The chain has TRBV10-3 and TRBJ2-5; 9 bases line up with TRBD2. The CDR3 is 14 residues long. The germline V gene encodes CDR1 ENHRY and CDR2 SYGVKD. V was pared by 8 bases and J by 5 bases, with 9 bases of the junction left unmatched. The CDR3 region has the DNA TGTGCCATCCGAACGACTAGCGGAGGGGAGACCCAGTACTTC. Translation gives CAIRTTSGGETQYF.

The V and J genes are TRBV7-2 and TRBJ2-7; no firm D call. The CDR3 loop spans 12 amino acids. Germline values: CDR1 SGHTA, CDR2 FQGNSA. The V gene lost 5 bases and the J gene lost 3 bases, with 8 bases spanning the gap. CDR3 sequence (DNA): TGTGCCAGCAGCCCTGACCTCTACGAGCAGTACTTC. As protein: CASSPDLYEQYF.

The rearrangement links TRBV18 to TRBJ2-1; 8 bases are a match to TRBD1. CDR3 length equals 13 residues. Losses at the gene ends were 6 bases for V and 6 bases for J; bases not matched to a gene: 4. The germline CDR1 and CDR2 sequences are KGHSH and LQKENI. CDR3 sequence: CASSQQGANEQFF. CDR3 nucleotides: TGTGCCAGCTCGCAGCAGGGGGCCAATGAGCAGTTCTTC.

The chain combines TRBV6-6 with TRBJ2-4; D might be TRBD1 (5 bases). V was cut by 8 bases and J by 5 bases, with 10 bases left in between. The CDR3 is made up of 12 amino acids. The germline V gene has CDR1 MNHNY and CDR2 SVGAGI (reference sequence). The DNA of the CDR3 is TGTGCCAGCGGAAAACAGGAAAACATTCAGTACTTC. The encoded protein is CASGKQENIQYF.

This clonotype was counted a few times. The V and J genes are TRBV7-9 and TRBJ1-5; D is unclear. This CDR3 contains 14 residues. Between the trimmed V and J ends, which lost 5 bases and 7 bases, there was a span of 15 bases. Germline V gives CDR1 SEHNR, CDR2 FQNEAQ (reference sequence). In DNA, the CDR3 is TGTGCCAGCAGCCCCATTGGGCCCCCGCAGCCCCAGCATTTT. This codes for CASSPIGPPQPQHF.

This clonotype has only a few counts. CDR3 sequence: CASSPGTSGLLRETQYF. CDR3 coding DNA: TGCGCCAGCAGCCCTGGGACTAGCGGGCTTCTGCGAGAGACCCAGTACTTC. This sequence joins TRBV5-1 and TRBJ2-5; TRBD2 agrees at 12 bases. Germline V gene lookup returns CDR1 SGHRS and CDR2 YFSETQ. V lost 4 bases to trimming and J lost 4 bases; unmatched junction nucleotides: 11. This CDR3 region has 17 residues.

Ten or more counts support this clonotype. The junction does not match germline at one end; this may be a read error. The chain has TRBV12-3 or TRBV12-4 and TRBJ1-2; D unresolved. This CDR3 has 12 residues. The CDR3 loop reads CASSFSNYGYTF. The CDR3, as DNA: TGTGCTAGCAGCTTCTCAAACTATGGCTACACCTTC.

This clonotype was seen only a few times. The rearrangement uses TRBV6-5 and TRBJ2-1; 14 bases are shared with TRBD2. The CDR3 spans 16 residues. Germline V gene lookup returns CDR1 MNHEY and CDR2 SVGAGI. J was trimmed by 8 bases and V by 7 bases; bases with no gene match: 10. The CDR3 here is CASTTRLAGGLDEQFF. The CDR3 DNA reads as TGTGCCAGCACAACAAGACTAGCGGGGGGGCTAGATGAGCAGTTCTTC.

This clonotype was recorded a few times. V usage is TRBV2 and J usage is TRBJ1-5; D perhaps matches TRBD1 (5 bases). The CDR3 runs to 13 residues. The ends were cut back, 7 bases at V and 0 bases at J, with 7 bases in the middle. CDR1 SNHLY and CDR2 FYNNEI come from the germline V gene. The CDR3 region is CASNRISNQPQHF. CDR3 sequence (DNA): TGTGCCAGCAACAGGATTAGCAATCAGCCCCAGCATTTT.

This clonotype was seen ten or more times. The chain is built from TRBV6-2 or TRBV6-3 and TRBJ2-7; TRBD2 agrees at 7 bases. V lost 6 bases and J lost 2; bases outside the gene matches: 7. Germline CDR1 and CDR2: MNHEY and SVGEGT. The CDR3 sequence is 14 residues long. DNA for the CDR3: TGTGCCAGCAGGTTAGCGGGTTCGGCCTACGAGCAGTACTTC. Translated, it gives CASRLAGSAYEQYF.